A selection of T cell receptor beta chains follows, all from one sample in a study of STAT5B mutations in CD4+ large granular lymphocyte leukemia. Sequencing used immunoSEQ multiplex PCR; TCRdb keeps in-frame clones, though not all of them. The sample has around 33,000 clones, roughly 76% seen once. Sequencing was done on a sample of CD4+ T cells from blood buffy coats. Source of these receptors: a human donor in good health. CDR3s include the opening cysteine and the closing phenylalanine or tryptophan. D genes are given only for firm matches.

CAISGDQSDTQYF	NA	TRBV10-3
CASSFSGGASSYEQYF	NA	TRBV5-6
CASSRTVSDTQYF	NA	TRBV6-1
CASSVGQARRETQYF	TRBD1	TRBV9
CASSDPRASGNWEQFF	TRBD2	TRBV9
CASSDPGQGLRAFF	TRBD1	TRBV5-1
CASSPGRAGGRNEQFF	TRBD2	TRBV7-9
CASSLGTSGNEQFF	TRBD2	TRBV5-1
CAISEGTTSGEQFF	TRBD2	TRBV10-3
CASSPGQGAPGANVLTF	TRBD1	TRBV4-1
CASSLGSGRINEKLFF	NA	TRBV11-2